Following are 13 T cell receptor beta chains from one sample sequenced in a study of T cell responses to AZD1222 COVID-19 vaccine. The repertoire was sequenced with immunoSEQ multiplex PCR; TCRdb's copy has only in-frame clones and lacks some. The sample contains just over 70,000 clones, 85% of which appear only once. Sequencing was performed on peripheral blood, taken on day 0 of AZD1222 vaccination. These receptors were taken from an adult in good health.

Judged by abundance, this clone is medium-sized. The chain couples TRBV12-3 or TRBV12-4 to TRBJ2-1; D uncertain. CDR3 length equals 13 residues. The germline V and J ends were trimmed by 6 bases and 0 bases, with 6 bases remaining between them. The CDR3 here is CASRSSSYNEQFF. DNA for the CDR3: TGTGCCAGCAGATCAAGCTCCTACAATGAGCAGTTCTTC.

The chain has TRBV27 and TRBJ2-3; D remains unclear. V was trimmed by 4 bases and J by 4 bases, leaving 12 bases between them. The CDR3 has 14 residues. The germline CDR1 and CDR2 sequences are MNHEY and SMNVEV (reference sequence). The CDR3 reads CASSSIRLSDTQYF. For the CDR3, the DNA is TGTGCCAGCAGTTCAATCAGACTCTCAGATACGCAGTATTTT.

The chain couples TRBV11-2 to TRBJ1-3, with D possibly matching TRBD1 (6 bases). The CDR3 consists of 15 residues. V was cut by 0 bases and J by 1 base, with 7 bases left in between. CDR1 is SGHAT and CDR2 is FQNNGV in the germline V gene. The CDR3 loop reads CASSLEGASGNTIYF. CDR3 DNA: TGTGCCAGCAGCTTAGAGGGGGCATCTGGAAACACCATATATTTT.

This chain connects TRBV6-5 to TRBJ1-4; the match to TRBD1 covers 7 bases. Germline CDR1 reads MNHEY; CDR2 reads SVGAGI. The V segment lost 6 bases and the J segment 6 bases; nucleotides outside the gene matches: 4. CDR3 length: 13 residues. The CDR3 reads CASSSGQDEKLFF. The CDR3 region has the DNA TGTGCCAGCAGCTCAGGACAGGATGAAAAACTGTTTTTT.

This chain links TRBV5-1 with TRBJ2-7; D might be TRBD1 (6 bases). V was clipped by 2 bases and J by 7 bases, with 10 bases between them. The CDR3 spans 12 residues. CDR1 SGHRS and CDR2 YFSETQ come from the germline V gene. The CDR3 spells CASSFQGNEQYF. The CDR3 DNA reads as TGCGCCAGCAGCTTCCAGGGGAATGAGCAGTACTTC.

In nucleotides, the CDR3 is TGTGCCAGCAGCCCCGCCCGGGACAGGACATTAGGCTATGAAGCTTTCTTT. It codes for CASSPARDRTLGYEAFF. V is TRBV7-6 and J is TRBJ1-1; 8 bases line up with TRBD1. The CDR3 totals 17 residues. V was pared by 5 bases and J by 7 bases, with 18 bases of the junction left unmatched. In germline, CDR1 is SGHVS, CDR2 FNYEAQ.

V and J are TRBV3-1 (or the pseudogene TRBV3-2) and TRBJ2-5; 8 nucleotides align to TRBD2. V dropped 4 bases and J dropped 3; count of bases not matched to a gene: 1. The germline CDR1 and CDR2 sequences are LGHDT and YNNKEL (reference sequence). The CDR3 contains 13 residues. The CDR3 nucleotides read TGTGCCAGCAGCCCGGGACTAGAAGAGACCCAGTACTTC. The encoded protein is CASSPGLEETQYF.

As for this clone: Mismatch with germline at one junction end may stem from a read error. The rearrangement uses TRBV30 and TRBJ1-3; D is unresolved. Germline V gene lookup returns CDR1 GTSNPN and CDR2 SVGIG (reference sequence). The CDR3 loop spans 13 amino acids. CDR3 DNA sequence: TGTGCCCGGAGGCAGATCTCTGGAAACACCATATATTTT. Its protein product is CARRQISGNTIYF. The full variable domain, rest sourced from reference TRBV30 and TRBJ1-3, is SQTIHQWPATLVQPVGSPLSLECTVEGTSNPNLYWYRQAAGRGLQLLFYSVGIGQISSEVPQNLSASRPQDRQFILSSKKLLLSDSGFYLCARRQISGNTIYFGEGSWLTVV.

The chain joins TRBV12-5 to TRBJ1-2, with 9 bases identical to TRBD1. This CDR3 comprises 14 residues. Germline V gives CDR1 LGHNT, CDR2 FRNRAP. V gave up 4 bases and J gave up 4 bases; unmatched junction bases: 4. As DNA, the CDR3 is TGTGCTAGTGGTTCCGCGGACAGGGGCTATGGCTACACCTTC. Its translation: CASGSADRGYGYTF.

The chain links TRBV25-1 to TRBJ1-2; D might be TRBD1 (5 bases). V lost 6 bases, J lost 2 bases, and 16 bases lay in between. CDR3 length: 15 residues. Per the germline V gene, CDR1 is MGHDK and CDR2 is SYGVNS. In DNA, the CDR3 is TGTGCCAGCAGGGGGCTCGCGGGATGGAACTATGGCTACACCTTC. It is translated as CASRGLAGWNYGYTF.

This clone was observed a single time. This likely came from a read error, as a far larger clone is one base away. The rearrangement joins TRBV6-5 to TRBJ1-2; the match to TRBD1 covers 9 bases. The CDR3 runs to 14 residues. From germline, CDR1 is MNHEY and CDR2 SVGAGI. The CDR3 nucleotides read TGTACCAGCAGAAACCCGGGACAGGGAGTAGGCTACACCTTC. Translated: CTSRNPGQGVGYTF.

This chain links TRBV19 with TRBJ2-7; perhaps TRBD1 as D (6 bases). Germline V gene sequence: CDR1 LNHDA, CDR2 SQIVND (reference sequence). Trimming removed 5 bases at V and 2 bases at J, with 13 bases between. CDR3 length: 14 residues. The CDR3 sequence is CASSPLDSAYEQYF. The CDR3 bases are TGTGCCAGTAGTCCCCTGGACAGCGCCTACGAGCAGTACTTC.

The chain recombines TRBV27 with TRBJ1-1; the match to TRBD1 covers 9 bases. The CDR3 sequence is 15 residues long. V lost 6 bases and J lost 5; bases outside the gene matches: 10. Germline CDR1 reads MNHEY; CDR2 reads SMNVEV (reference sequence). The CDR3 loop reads CASRWTGVYETEAFF. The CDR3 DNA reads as TGTGCCAGCAGATGGACAGGGGTGTACGAGACTGAAGCTTTCTTT.